The 28 T cell receptor beta chains below come from one sample, sequenced in a study of T cell responses to AZD1222 COVID-19 vaccine (dated by TCRdb to 2020 to 2022). Taken with the paper, the label for time point translates to: baseline before first vaccination. Library method: the immunoSEQ multiplex PCR assay. Not all clones reach the TCRdb copy of this immuneACCESS table, which keeps in-frame sequences only. Checked studies attribute under half of the gap to unresolved V genes and leave the rest unexplained. This sample holds about 190,000 clones; roughly 92% were observed only once. The leading ten clones occupy over 1% of the sample. The sample was peripheral blood, taken on day 0 of AZD1222 vaccination. These receptors were obtained from an adult in good health.

The J gene is TRBJ2-3, the V gene TRBV18, with D possibly being TRBD1 (5 bases). V lost 6 bases to trimming and J lost 2 bases, with 15 bases between them. Germline assignment: CDR1 KGHSH and CDR2 LQKENI. The CDR3 length is 15 residues. The DNA for the CDR3 is TGTGCCAGCTCCCCCCGACAGCTGTCCACAGATACGCAGTATTTT. Translated: CASSPRQLSTDTQYF.

The J gene is TRBJ1-2, the V gene TRBV7-9; D unclear. CDR3 length: 13 residues. Germline loops: CDR1 SEHNR, CDR2 FQNEAQ (reference sequence). Trimming removed 5 bases at V and 8 bases at J, with 15 bases between. The CDR3 nucleotides read TGTGCCAGCAGCCCTAGCTCCGGGATCGGCTACACCTTC. Residues: CASSPSSGIGYTF.

The genes are TRBV7-8 and TRBJ1-5; D uncertain. The CDR3 consists of 15 residues. Germline CDR1 reads SGHVS; CDR2 reads FQNEAQ. Deletions cut 1 base from V and 4 bases from J, with 11 bases between. The CDR3 protein is CASSLDLSANQPQHF. As DNA, the CDR3 is TGTGCCAGCAGCTTAGATCTGAGTGCTAATCAGCCCCAGCATTTT.

On this clone itself: Mismatch with germline at one junction end may stem from a read error. The chain couples TRBV27 to TRBJ2-3; the match to TRBD2 covers 8 bases. CDR1 is MNHEY and CDR2 is SMNVEV in the germline V gene (reference sequence). The CDR3 sequence is 13 residues long. The CDR3 reads CASSLSLRGVLNF. CDR3 bases: TGTGCCAGCAGTTTATCGTTGCGGGGGGTCCTGAATTTT.

V usage is TRBV2 and J usage is TRBJ2-6; D is unresolved. Trimming pared 8 bases from V and 6 bases from J, leaving 17 bases between. Per germline, CDR1 SNHLY and CDR2 FYNNEI. CDR3 length: 15 residues. The CDR3 reads CASARIPPAANVLTF. In nucleotides, the CDR3 is TGTGCCAGCGCCCGGATACCCCCGGCGGCCAACGTCCTGACTTTC.

The chain employs TRBV5-1 and TRBJ1-1; possibly TRBD1 for D (6 bases). The V end lost 5 bases, the J end lost 4 bases, and 18 bases lay between the germline ends. The CDR3 has 15 residues. Germline lookup yields CDR1 SGHRS and CDR2 YFSETQ. CDR3 sequence (DNA): TGCGCCAGCAGTCTACGTCAGGGAGGGGGCACTGAAGCTTTCTTT. This translates into CASSLRQGGGTEAFF.

This chain links TRBV6-5 with TRBJ2-3, with D hard to call. Trimming cost V 1 base and J 5 bases, with 4 bases left between them. The germline V gene encodes CDR1 MNHEY and CDR2 SVGAGI. The CDR3 has 12 residues. The CDR3 DNA follows: TGTGCCAGCAGTTACTTTGGAGATACGCAGTATTTT. This gives the protein CASSYFGDTQYF.

J is TRBJ1-2 and V is TRBV6-5, with D hard to call. Per germline, CDR1 MNHEY and CDR2 SVGAGI. This CDR3 is built from 15 residues. V shed 0 bases and J shed 2 bases, with 10 bases lying between them. As DNA, the CDR3 is TGTGCCAGCAGTTACTCGCTGCCGGGAAACTATGGCTACACCTTC. As protein: CASSYSLPGNYGYTF.

The chain has TRBV11-1 and TRBJ2-5; D perhaps matches TRBD2 (5 bases). Germline V gene lookup returns CDR1 SGHAT and CDR2 FQDESV (reference sequence). This CDR3 region has 14 residues. Trimming removed 1 base at V and 2 bases at J, with 8 bases between. The CDR3 reads CASSLGTLQETQYF. The CDR3 nucleotides read TGTGCCAGCAGCTTAGGGACTTTACAAGAGACCCAGTACTTC.

V and J are TRBV5-6 and TRBJ1-6; the D is unclear. The V end lost 4 bases, the J end lost 7 bases, and 12 bases lay between the germline ends. CDR1 SGHDT and CDR2 YYEEEE come from the germline V gene. The CDR3 is 14 residues long. The CDR3: CASSAPDWNSPLHF. CDR3 DNA sequence: TGTGCCAGCAGCGCGCCGGACTGGAATTCACCCCTCCACTTT.

The chain recombines TRBV15 with TRBJ2-1; D perhaps matches TRBD2 (6 bases). The CDR3 totals 16 residues. With 0 bases removed from V and 0 bases from J, the gap between germline ends came to 9 bases. Germline CDR1 is LNHNV and CDR2 is YYDKDF (reference sequence). The CDR3 region has the DNA TGTGCCACCAGCAGAGAGGCGGGGCGCTCCTACAATGAGCAGTTCTTC. It is translated as CATSREAGRSYNEQFF.

The chain is built from TRBV5-4 and TRBJ2-4; TRBD2 might be the D (6 bases). V gave up 5 bases and J gave up 9 bases, with 15 bases separating them. CDR1 SGHNT and CDR2 YYREEE come from the germline V gene (reference sequence). The CDR3 has 13 residues. The DNA for the CDR3 is TGTGCCAGCAGATCGGGGGTCGAAAGCATTCAGTACTTC. This encodes CASRSGVESIQYF.

The chain employs TRBV28 and TRBJ1-2, with 7 bases identical to TRBD1. There are 12 residues in the CDR3. The germline V gene has CDR1 MDHEN and CDR2 SYDVKM. The V gene end was trimmed by 5 bases and the J gene end by 5 bases; junction bases not matched to a gene: 2. Here the CDR3 reads CASSKTGYGYTF. The CDR3 nucleotides are TGTGCCAGCAGTAAGACAGGGTATGGCTACACCTTC.

In its sample, this clone was seen a few times. The gene calls are TRBV7-9 and TRBJ2-7, with TRBD1 as a possible D gene (7 bases). The V and J ends lost 4 bases and 2 bases respectively, with 12 bases between them. CDR1 SEHNR and CDR2 FQNEAQ come from the germline V gene (reference sequence). This CDR3 is built from 14 residues. CDR3 amino acids: CASSSQGGTYEQYF. For the CDR3, the DNA is TGTGCCAGCAGCTCCCAGGGGGGAACCTACGAGCAGTACTTC.

The rearrangement uses TRBV9 and TRBJ2-7, with D possibly called TRBD1 or TRBD2 (6 bases each). There are 11 residues in the CDR3. Germline CDR1 and CDR2: SGDLS and YYNGEE. The germline V and J ends were trimmed by 7 bases and 7 bases, with 12 bases remaining between them. The CDR3 protein is CASGGLGEQYF. In nucleotides, the CDR3 is TGTGCCAGCGGGGGGCTGGGTGAGCAGTACTTC.

The chain links TRBV18 to TRBJ1-1; 7 bases align to TRBD1. Germline V gene sequence: CDR1 KGHSH, CDR2 LQKENI. The CDR3 covers 15 residues. The V segment lost 5 bases and the J segment 1 base; nucleotides outside the gene matches: 7. The DNA of the CDR3 is TGTGCCAGCTCATCGGGCCAGGGGGGGAACACTGAAGCTTTCTTT. It specifies CASSSGQGGNTEAFF.

The V gene is TRBV7-3, the J gene TRBJ1-1; D is ambiguous. The CDR3 spans 14 residues. In germline, CDR1 is SGHTA, CDR2 FQGTGA. V lost 0 bases and J lost 3, with 8 bases in between. This CDR3 reads CASSLTLGDTEAFF. CDR3 DNA sequence: TGTGCCAGCAGCTTAACTCTGGGAGACACTGAAGCTTTCTTT. The variable domain in full, completed from reference TRBV7-3 and TRBJ1-1, reads GAGVSQTPSNKVTEKGKYVELRCDPISGHTALYWYRQSLGQGPEFLIYFQGTGAADDSGLPNDRFFAVRPEGSVSTLKIQRTERGDSAVYLCASSLTLGDTEAFFGQGTRLTVV.

The V gene is TRBV9, the J gene TRBJ1-4, with D uncertain. Between the trimmed V and J ends, which lost 4 bases and 4 bases, there was a span of 17 bases. The CDR3 sequence is 16 residues long. The germline gives CDR1 SGDLS, CDR2 YYNGEE. The CDR3 DNA follows: TGTGCCAGCAGCTCCCTTCCGGGATCCCTTAATGAAAAACTGTTTTTT. Its protein is CASSSLPGSLNEKLFF.

This clone came up once. The CDR3 loop is CASSPQGANYGYTF. DNA of the CDR3: TGTGCCAGCAGCCCGCAGGGGGCGAACTATGGCTACACCTTC. This chain uses TRBV11-1 with TRBJ1-2; 8 bases agree with TRBD1. In germline, CDR1 is SGHAT, CDR2 FQDESV (reference sequence). The length of the CDR3 is 14 residues. Unmatched junction bases numbered 4, after V lost 5 bases and J lost 2 bases.

This chain joins TRBV6-1 and TRBJ2-1; 13 nucleotides line up with TRBD2. J was trimmed by 6 bases and V by 0 bases; bases with no gene match: 8. In germline, CDR1 is MNHNS, CDR2 SASEGT. This CDR3 spans 18 amino acids. The CDR3 sequence: CASSEALRTSGGTNEQFF. For the CDR3, the DNA is TGTGCCAGCAGTGAAGCGCTTCGGACTAGCGGGGGTACCAATGAGCAGTTCTTC.

The CDR3 sequence: CASSLRAGRNNSPLHF. The CDR3 DNA sequence: TGTGCCAGTAGCCTACGGGCGGGACGGAATAATTCACCCCTCCACTTT. The chain is built from TRBV19 and TRBJ1-6; TRBD1 might be the D (5 bases). The CDR3 length is 16 residues. Trimming pared 6 bases from V and 5 bases from J, leaving 17 bases between. Germline CDR1 LNHDA, CDR2 SQIVND (reference sequence). The whole variable domain, filled in from reference TRBV19 and TRBJ1-6, reads DGGITQSPKYLFRKEGQNVTLSCEQNLNHDAMYWYRQDPGQGLRLIYYSQIVNDFQKGDIAEGYSVSREKKESFPLTVTSAQKNPTAFYLCASSLRAGRNNSPLHFGNGTRLTVT.

The chain has TRBV7-3 and TRBJ1-2; a possible D gene is TRBD1 (5 bases). The CDR3 runs to 12 residues. Germline CDR1 SGHTA, CDR2 FQGTGA. V lost 5 bases, J lost 8 bases, and 12 bases lay in between. The CDR3 sequence is CASSPQGPGYTF. The CDR3 region has the DNA TGTGCCAGCAGCCCCCAGGGCCCCGGCTACACCTTC.

V gene TRBV9 combines with J gene TRBJ2-6, with D unresolved. Trimming removed 0 bases from V and 1 base from J, with 11 bases in between. This CDR3 is 17 amino acids long. The germline V gene encodes CDR1 SGDLS and CDR2 YYNGEE. This chain's CDR3 is CASSVASGSSGANVLTF. As DNA, the CDR3 is TGTGCCAGCAGCGTAGCGTCCGGCTCATCTGGGGCCAACGTCCTGACTTTC.

The chain uses TRBV2 and TRBJ2-1, with unresolved D. This CDR3 contains 10 residues. V gave up 4 bases and J gave up 10 bases, with 5 bases separating them. Germline CDR1 reads SNHLY; CDR2 reads FYNNEI. The CDR3 nucleotides are TGTGCCAGCAGTGCAATAGAGCAGTTCTTC. Translated, it gives CASSAIEQFF.

This chain uses TRBV7-8 with TRBJ2-1; the D is unclear. Germline V lookup: CDR1 SGHVS, CDR2 FQNEAQ. Trimming stripped 4 bases from V and 4 bases from J, with 8 bases between. This CDR3 is 13 amino acids long. DNA for the CDR3: TGTGCCAGCAGCTCGGCCCTATACAATGAGCAGTTCTTC. Protein sequence: CASSSALYNEQFF.

CDR3 in DNA: TGTGCCAGCAGCTTAGTTGTGGGGGGTGATTCACCCCTCCACTTT. It encodes CASSLVVGGDSPLHF. The gene calls are TRBV7-6 and TRBJ1-6; D may be TRBD1 (5 bases). This CDR3 region has 15 residues. V dropped 1 base and J dropped 8 bases, with 12 bases sitting between them. The germline CDR1 and CDR2 sequences are SGHVS and FNYEAQ.

This chain links TRBV11-2 with TRBJ1-3; 11 bases fit TRBD1. Trimming took 4 bases from V and 2 from J; bases not matched to a gene: 1. The CDR3 is 15 residues long. In germline, CDR1 is SGHAT, CDR2 FQNNGV. The CDR3 coding sequence is TGTGCCAGCAGCTGGGGACAGGGGGCTGGAAACACCATATATTTT. Residues: CASSWGQGAGNTIYF.

The chain joins TRBV4-2 to TRBJ2-1; 9 positions agree with TRBD1. The CDR3 covers 15 residues. V trimming: 4 bases; J trimming: 2 bases; junction bases outside the gene matches: 3. The germline CDR1 and CDR2 sequences are LGHNA and YNFKEQ. Here the CDR3 DNA reads TGTGCCAGCAGCCCGGGACAGGGCACCTACAATGAGCAGTTCTTC. Amino acids: CASSPGQGTYNEQFF.